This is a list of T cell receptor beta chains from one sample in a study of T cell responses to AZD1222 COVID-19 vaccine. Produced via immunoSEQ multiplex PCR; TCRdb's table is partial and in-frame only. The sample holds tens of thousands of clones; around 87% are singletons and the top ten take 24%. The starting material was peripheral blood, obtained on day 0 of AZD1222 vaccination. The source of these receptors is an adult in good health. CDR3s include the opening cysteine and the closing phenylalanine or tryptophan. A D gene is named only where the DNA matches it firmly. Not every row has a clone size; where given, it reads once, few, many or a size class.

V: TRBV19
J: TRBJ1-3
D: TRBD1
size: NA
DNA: TGTGCCAGTATGCCAGGGGGAGGCTCTGGAAACACCATATATTTT
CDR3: CASMPGGGSGNTIYF

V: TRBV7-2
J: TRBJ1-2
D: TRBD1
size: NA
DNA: TGTGCCAGCAGCTTAGTGTGGACAGGGTTGACTAACTATGGCTACACCTTC
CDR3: CASSLVWTGLTNYGYTF

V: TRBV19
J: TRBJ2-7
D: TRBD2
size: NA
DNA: TGTGCCAGTAGTATCGGTGGGACTAGCGGGAGTAGCGAGCAGTACTTC
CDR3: CASSIGGTSGSSEQYF

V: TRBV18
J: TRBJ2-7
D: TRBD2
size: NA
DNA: TGTGCCAGCTCACCGACAAGGACTAGCGACTACGAGCAGTACTTC
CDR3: CASSPTRTSDYEQYF

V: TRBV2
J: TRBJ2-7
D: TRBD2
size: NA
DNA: TGTGCCAGCATACAGAGGCGGGAGGGTTACGAGCAGTACTTC
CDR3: CASIQRREGYEQYF

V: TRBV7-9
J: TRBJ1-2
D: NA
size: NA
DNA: TGTGCCAGCAGCTTAGAAGCGCTAATTCACGGCCCATTGGGGTATGGCTACACCTTC
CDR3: CASSLEALIHGPLGYGYTF

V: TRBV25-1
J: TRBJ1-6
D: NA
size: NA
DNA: TGTGCCAGCAAAACAGGCATTTCCTACAATTCACCCCTCCACTTT
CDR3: CASKTGISYNSPLHF

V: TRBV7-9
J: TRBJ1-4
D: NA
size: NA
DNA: TGTGCCAGCAGCCTGGGACAATTGAGGGAAAAACTGTTTTTT
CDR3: CASSLGQLREKLFF

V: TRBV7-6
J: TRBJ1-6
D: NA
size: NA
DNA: TGTGCCAGCAGCTTAGAGCAGTCACCCCTCCACTTT
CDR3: CASSLEQSPLHF

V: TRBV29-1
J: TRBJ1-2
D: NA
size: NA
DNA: TGCAGCGTTGACAACCCTTTGGAGATCGGCTACACCTTC
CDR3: CSVDNPLEIGYTF

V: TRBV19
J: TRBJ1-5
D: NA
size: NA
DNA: TGTGCCAGTAGTATCCCGGACAGACACAATCAGCCCCAGCATTTT
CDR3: CASSIPDRHNQPQHF

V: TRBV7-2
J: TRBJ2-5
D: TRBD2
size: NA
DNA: TGTGCCAGCAGCTTGGGACTACACCAAGAGACCCAGTACTTC
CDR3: CASSLGLHQETQYF

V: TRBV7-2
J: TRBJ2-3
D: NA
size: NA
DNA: TGTGCCAGCCATCTCCGGGGCGGGATGGGCACAGATACGCAGTATTTT
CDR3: CASHLRGGMGTDTQYF

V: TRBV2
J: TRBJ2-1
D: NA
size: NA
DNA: TGTGCCAGCAGTGGGGCGGGTAATGAGCAGTTCTTC
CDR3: CASSGAGNEQFF

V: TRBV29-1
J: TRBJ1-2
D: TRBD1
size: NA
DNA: TGCAGCGCGGAGGGACAGGGTCTTGGCTACACCTTC
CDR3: CSAEGQGLGYTF

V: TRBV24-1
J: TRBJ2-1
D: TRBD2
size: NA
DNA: TGTGCCACCAGTTTAGGGACTAGCGGGTTCAGCTCCTACAATGAGCAGTTCTTC
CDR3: CATSLGTSGFSSYNEQFF

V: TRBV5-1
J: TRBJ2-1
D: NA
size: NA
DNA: TGCGCCAGCAGCTTGGAGGGAGATGAGCAGTTCTTC
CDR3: CASSLEGDEQFF

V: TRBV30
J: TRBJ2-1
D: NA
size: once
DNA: TGTGCCTGGAGGTGGGTGAATGAGCAGTTCTTC
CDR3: CAWRWVNEQFF